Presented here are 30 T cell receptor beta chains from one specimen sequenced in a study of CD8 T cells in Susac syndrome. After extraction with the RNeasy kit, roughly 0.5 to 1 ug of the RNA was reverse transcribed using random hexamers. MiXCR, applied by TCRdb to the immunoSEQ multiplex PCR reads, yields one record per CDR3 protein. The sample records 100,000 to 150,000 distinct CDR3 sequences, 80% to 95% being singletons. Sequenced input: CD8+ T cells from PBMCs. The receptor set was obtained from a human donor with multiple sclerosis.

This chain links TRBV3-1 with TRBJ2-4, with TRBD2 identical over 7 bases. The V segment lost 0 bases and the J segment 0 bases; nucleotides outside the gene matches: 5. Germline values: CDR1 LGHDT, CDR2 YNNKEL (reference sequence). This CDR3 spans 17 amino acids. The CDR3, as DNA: TGTGCCAGCAGCCAAGATTCCGGGAGGCTAGCCAAAAACATTCAGTACTTC. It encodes CASSQDSGRLAKNIQYF.

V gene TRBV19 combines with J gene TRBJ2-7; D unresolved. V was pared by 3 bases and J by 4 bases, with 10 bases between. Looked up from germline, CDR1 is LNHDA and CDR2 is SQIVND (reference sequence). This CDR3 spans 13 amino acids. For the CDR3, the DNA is TGTGCCAGTAGTATGTCAACGACATACGAGCAGTACTTC. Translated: CASSMSTTYEQYF.

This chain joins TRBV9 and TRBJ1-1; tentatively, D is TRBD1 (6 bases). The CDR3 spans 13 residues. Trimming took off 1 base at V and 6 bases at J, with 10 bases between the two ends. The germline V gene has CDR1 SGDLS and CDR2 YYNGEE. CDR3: CASSVWSGAEAFF. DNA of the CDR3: TGTGCCAGCAGCGTATGGTCAGGGGCTGAAGCTTTCTTT.

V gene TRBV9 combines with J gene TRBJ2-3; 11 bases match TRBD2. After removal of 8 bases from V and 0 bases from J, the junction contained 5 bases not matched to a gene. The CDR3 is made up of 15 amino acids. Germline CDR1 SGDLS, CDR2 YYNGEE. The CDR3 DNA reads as TGTGCCAGTACTTTAGCGGGAGGGAGCACAGATACGCAGTATTTT. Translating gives CASTLAGGSTDTQYF.

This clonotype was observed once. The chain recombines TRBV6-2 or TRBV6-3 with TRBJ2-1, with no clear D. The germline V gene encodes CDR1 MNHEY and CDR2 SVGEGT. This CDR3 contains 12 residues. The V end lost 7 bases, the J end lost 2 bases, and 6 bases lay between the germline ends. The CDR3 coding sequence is TGTGCCAGCAACGAGGCCTACAATGAGCAGTTCTTC. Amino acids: CASNEAYNEQFF.

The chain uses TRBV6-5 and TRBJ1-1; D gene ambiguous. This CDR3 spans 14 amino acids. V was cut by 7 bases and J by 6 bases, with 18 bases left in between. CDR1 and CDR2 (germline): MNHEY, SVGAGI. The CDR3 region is CASTVYKGVSEAFF. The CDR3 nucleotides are TGTGCCAGCACCGTCTATAAGGGTGTCTCTGAAGCTTTCTTT.

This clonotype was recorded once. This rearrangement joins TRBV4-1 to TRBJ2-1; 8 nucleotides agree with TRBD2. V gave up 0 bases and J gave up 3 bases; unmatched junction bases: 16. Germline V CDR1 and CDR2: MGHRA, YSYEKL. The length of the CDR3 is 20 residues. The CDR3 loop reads CASSQDSIAGGSSGYNEQFF. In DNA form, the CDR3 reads TGCGCCAGCAGCCAAGACTCTATTGCGGGAGGCTCCTCGGGCTACAATGAGCAGTTCTTC.

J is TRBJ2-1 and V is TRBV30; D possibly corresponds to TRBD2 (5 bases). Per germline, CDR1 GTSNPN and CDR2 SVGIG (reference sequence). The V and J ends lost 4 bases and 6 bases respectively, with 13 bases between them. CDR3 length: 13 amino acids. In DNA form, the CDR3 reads TGTGCCTGGAAAAAAGGACGGGGCAATGAGCAGTTCTTC. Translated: CAWKKGRGNEQFF. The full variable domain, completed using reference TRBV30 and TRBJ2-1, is SQTIHQWPATLVQPVGSPLSLECTVEGTSNPNLYWYRQAAGRGLQLLFYSVGIGQISSEVPQNLSASRPQDRQFILSSKKLLLSDSGFYLCAWKKGRGNEQFFGPGTRLTVL.

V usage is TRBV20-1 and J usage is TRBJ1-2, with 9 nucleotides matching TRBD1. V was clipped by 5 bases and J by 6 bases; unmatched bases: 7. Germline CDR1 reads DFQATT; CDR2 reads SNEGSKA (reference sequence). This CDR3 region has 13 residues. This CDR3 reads CSAPGTGFDGYTF. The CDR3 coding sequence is TGCAGTGCTCCCGGGACAGGGTTCGATGGCTACACCTTC.

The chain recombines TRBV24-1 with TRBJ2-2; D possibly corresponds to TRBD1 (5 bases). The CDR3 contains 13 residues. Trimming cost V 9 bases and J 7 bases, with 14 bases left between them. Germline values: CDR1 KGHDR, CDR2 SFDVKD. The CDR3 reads CATSTRGHGELFF. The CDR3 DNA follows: TGTGCCACCTCTACAAGGGGCCACGGGGAGCTGTTTTTT.

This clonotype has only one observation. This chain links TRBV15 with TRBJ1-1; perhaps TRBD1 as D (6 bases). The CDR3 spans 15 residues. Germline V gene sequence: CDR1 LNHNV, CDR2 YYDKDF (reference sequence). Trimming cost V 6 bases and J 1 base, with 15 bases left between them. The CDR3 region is CATSTNAQGNTEAFF. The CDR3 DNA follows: TGTGCCACCAGTACGAATGCACAGGGGAACACTGAAGCTTTCTTT.

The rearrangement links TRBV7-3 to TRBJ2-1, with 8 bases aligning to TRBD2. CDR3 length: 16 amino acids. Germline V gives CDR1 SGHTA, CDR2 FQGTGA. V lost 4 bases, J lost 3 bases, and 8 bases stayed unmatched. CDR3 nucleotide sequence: TGTGCCAGCAGCTACCGGGGGGGGCTATACTACAATGAGCAGTTCTTC. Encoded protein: CASSYRGGLYYNEQFF.

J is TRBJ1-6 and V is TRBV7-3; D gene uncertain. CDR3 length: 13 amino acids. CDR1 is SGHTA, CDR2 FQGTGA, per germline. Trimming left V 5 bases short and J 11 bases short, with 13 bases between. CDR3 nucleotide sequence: TGTGCCAGCAGCCCAGTTCCAGGAGCACCCCTCCACTTT. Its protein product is CASSPVPGAPLHF.

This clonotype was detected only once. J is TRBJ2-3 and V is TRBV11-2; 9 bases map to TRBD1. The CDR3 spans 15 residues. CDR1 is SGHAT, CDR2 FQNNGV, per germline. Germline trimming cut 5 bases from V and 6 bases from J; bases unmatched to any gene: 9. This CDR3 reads CASSPWDREADTQYF. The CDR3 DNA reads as TGTGCCAGCAGCCCGTGGGACAGGGAGGCCGATACGCAGTATTTT.

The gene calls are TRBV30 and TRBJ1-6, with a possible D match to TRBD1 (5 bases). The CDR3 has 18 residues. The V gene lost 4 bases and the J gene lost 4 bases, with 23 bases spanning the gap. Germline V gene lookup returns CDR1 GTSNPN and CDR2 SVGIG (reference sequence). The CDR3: CAWTSPPGGTDYNSPLHF. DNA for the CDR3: TGTGCCTGGACCTCACCTCCGGGGGGGACCGATTATAATTCACCCCTCCACTTT.

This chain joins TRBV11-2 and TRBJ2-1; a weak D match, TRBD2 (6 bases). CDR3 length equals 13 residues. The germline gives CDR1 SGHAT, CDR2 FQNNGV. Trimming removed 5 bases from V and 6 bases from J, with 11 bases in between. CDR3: CASSLGGRNEQFF. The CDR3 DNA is TGTGCCAGCAGCCTCGGGGGACGCAATGAGCAGTTCTTC.

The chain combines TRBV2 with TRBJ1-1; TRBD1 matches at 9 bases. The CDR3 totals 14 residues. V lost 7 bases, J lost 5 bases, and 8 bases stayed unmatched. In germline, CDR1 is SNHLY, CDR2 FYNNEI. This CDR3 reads CASTQRDRVTEAFF. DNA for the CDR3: TGTGCCAGCACCCAACGGGACAGGGTGACTGAAGCTTTCTTT. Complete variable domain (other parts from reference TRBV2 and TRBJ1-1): EPEVTQTPSHQVTQMGQEVILRCVPISNHLYFYWYRQILGQKVEFLVSFYNNEISEKSEIFDDQFSVERPDGSNFTLKIRSTKLEDSAMYFCASTQRDRVTEAFFGQGTRLTVV.

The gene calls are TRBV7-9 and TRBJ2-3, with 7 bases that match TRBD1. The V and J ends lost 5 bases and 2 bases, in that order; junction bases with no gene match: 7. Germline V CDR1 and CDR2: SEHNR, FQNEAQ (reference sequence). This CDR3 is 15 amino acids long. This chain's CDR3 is CASSARQGHTDTQYF. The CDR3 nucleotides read TGTGCCAGCAGCGCCAGACAGGGACACACAGATACGCAGTATTTT.

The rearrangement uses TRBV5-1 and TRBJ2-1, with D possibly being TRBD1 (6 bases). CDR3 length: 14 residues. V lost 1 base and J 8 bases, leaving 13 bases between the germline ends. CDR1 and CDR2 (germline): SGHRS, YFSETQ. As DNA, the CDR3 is TGCGCCAGCAGCTTGTGGGGGCCGGGTTATGAGCAGTTCTTC. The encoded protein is CASSLWGPGYEQFF.

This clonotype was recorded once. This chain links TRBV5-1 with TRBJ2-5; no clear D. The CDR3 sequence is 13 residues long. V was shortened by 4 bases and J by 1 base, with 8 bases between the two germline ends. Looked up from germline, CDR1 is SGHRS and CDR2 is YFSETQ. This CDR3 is CASSPHPQETQYF. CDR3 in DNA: TGCGCCAGCAGCCCCCACCCCCAAGAGACCCAGTACTTC.

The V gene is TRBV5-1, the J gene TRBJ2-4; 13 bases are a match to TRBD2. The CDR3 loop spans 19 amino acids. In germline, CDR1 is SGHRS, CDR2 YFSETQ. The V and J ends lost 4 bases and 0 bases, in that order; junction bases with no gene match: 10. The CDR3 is CASSKSTSGGPVAKNIQYF. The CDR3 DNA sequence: TGCGCCAGCAGCAAATCGACTAGCGGGGGGCCCGTAGCCAAAAACATTCAGTACTTC.

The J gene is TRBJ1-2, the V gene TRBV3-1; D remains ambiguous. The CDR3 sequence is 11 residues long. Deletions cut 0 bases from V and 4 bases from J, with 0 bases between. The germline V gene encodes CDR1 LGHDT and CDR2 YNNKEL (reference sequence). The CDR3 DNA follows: TGTGCCAGCAGCCAAGACTATGGCTACACCTTC. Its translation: CASSQDYGYTF.

CDR3 in DNA: TGCGCCAGCAGCCCCAGGGTCACAGATACGCAGTATTTT. As protein: CASSPRVTDTQYF. The V and J genes are TRBV4-1 and TRBJ2-3, with D maybe TRBD1 (5 bases). The CDR3 loop spans 13 amino acids. Trimming took off 4 bases at V and 2 bases at J, with 7 bases between the two ends. The germline CDR1 and CDR2 sequences are MGHRA and YSYEKL.

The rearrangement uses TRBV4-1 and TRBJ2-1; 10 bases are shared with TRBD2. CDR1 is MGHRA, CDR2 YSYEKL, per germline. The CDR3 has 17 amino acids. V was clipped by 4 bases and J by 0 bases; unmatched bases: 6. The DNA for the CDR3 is TGCGCCAGCAGCCGGGGACTAGCGTCGAGCTCCTACAATGAGCAGTTCTTC. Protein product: CASSRGLASSSYNEQFF.

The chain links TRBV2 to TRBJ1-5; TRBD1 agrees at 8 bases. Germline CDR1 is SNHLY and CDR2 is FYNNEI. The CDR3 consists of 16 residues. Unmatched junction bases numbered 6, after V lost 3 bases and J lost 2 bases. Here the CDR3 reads CASSDLNRGGNQPQHF. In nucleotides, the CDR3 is TGTGCCAGCAGTGATTTGAACAGGGGGGGCAATCAGCCCCAGCATTTT.

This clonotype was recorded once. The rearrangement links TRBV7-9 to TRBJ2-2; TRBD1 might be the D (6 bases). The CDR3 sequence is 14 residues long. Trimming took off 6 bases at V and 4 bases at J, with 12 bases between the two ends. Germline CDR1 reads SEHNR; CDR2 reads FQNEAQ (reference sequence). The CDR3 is CASRGQTRTGELFF. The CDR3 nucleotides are TGTGCCAGCAGAGGACAGACCCGCACCGGGGAGCTGTTTTTT.

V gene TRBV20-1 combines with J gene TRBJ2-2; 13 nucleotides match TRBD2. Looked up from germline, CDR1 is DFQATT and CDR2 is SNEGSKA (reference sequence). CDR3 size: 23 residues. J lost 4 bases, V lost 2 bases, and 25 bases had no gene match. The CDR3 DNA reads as TGCAGTGCTAGAACTACTGACTCCCCAAGACTAGCGGGAGGCACCCGGCGCACCGGGGAGCTGTTTTTT. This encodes CSARTTDSPRLAGGTRRTGELFF.

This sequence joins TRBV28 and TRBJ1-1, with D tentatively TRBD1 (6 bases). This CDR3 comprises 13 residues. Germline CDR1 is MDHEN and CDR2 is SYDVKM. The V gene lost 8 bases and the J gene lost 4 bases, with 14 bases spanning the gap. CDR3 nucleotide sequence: TGTGCCAGCCGGACAGTTCGGGGCACTGAAGCTTTCTTT. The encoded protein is CASRTVRGTEAFF.

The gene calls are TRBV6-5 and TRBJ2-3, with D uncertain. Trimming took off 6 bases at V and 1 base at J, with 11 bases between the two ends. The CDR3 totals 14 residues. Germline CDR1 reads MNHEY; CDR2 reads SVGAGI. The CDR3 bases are TGTGCCAGCAGCACTCGTCCAGGCACAGATACGCAGTATTTT. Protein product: CASSTRPGTDTQYF.

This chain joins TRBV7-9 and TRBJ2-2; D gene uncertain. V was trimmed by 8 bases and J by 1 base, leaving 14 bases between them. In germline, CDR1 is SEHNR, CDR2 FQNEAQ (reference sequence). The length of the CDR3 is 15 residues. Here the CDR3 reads CASSPFQKNTGELFF. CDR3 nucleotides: TGTGCCAGCTCTCCCTTCCAGAAGAACACCGGGGAGCTGTTTTTT.